The present T cell receptor beta chain was sequenced within a study of T cell changes during pregnancy in multiple sclerosis. Produced via immunoSEQ multiplex PCR; TCRdb's table is partial and in-frame only. The sample lists some 60,000 clones, 93% seen once, with over 1.5% in the top ten. CDR3 length: 14 residues. Per germline, CDR1 SGHTA and CDR2 FQGTGA. Trimming removed 5 bases at V and 3 bases at J, with 12 bases between. The chain recombines TRBV7-3 with TRBJ2-3; D ambiguous. The sequence derives from a female donor with multiple sclerosis, enrolled in a pregnancy study. The input for sequencing was peripheral blood, taken after pregnancy. In nucleotides, the CDR3 is TGTGCCAGCAGCCGACAACCTTCGACAGATACGCAGTATTTT. The encoded protein is CASSRQPSTDTQYF.